This T cell receptor beta chain was recovered during a study of T cell clones after liver transplantation (dated by TCRdb to between 2018 and 2021). General notes on the study: The samples were obtained from ITN030ST, a randomized trial that attempted immunosuppression withdrawal within 2 years after liver transplantation. Third party-reactive TCRbeta sequences from pre-transplant MLRs were also identified as an antigen-independent comparator for donor-reactive sequences. To count as tolerant, a recipient had to stay completely off immunosuppression for at least one year without liver enzymes climbing beyond twice the upper limit of normal. Three of the eight recipients were HCV-positive; the others were transplanted for non-autoimmune, non-viral indications. No induction therapy was given to the subjects, and standard immunosuppression was administered until randomization at 12-24 months post-transplant. Of the 8 liver transplant recipients making up the studied cohort, 3 were classified as tolerant and 5 as non-tolerant. Donor-reactive T cell clones were identified using TCRbeta sequencing after a pre-transplant mixed lymphocyte reaction and were then followed in post-transplant blood. Blood samples were taken pre-transplant, pre-randomization before withdrawal, and post-randomization after full withdrawal or failed withdrawal. Broader findings and caveats from the paper: Once repertoire turnover was taken into account, donor-reactive detection showed a significant reduction for CD4 in 7 of 8 subjects and for CD8 in 8 of 8. Conclusions were preliminary, limited by small, heterogeneous patient numbers and non-standardized post-transplant time points. In most of the 8 subjects, regardless of tolerance or HCV status, circulating donor-reactive CD4 TCRbeta sequences dropped significantly post-transplant. Without allograft tissue specimens, donor-reactive T cells may have migrated into the graft rather than being deleted. Low numbers of available donor cells limited the measurable donor-reactive repertoire in two subjects. The decline in donor-reactive sequences exceeded the decline in third party-reactive sequences, suggesting partial antigen-specific deletion that was unrelated to withdrawal success.

V is reduced by 3 bases and J by 5 bases, leaving a spacing of 14 bases between them. Looking up the germline V gene yields CDR1 SGDLS and CDR2 YYNGEE. From the cysteine through the phenylalanine, the CDR3 covers 14 amino acids. Only CDR3 DNA remains: 42 bases, in frame from the first base. Comments on this clone: Its antigen is currently not known. Per-base qualities were not stored, and no clone one base away is much larger.

The sample's time point, from its label and the paper: pre-transplant. Unstimulated PBMCs, after thawing, were stained for CD3, CD4 and CD8 and then FACS-sorted into CD3+CD4+ and CD3+CD8+ populations. Each of the 8 studied subjects was randomized to immunosuppression withdrawal. Genomic DNA was isolated with the Qiagen DNeasy Blood and Tissue Kit. Frozen genomic DNA underwent high-throughput TCRbeta CDR3 sequencing by immunoSEQ, including PCR amplification, mapping, bias correction and internal controls. In the original analysis: Productive rearrangements were kept, and unique TCRbeta sequences were defined by CDR3 nucleotide sequence plus V and J gene. For classification of a sequence as donor-reactive, at least 5-fold expansion in CFSE-low cells relative to unstimulated pre-transplant cells and a frequency of at least 0.01% were required. Minimum frequency thresholds were set for each subject on the basis of the unstimulated sample with the lowest template count, so that a detection power of at least 90% was ensured. Repertoire turnover was measured by Jensen-Shannon divergence between the top 1000 TCRbeta sequences post- and pre-transplant. Changes in detection of donor-reactive sequences were assessed with two-sided Fisher's exact tests. TCRdb retrieved this table from immuneACCESS and kept in-frame rearrangements only. Not all clones are present; in checked studies, unresolved V genes account for under half, and no reason is known for the remainder. The V and J calls and clone size are taken from that table; D and trimming were inferred from the DNA. The sample records 70,000 to 80,000 clones, more than 90% of which are singletons. Approximately 2.6% of the sample is in the top ten clones.

This receptor chain uses TRBV9 and TRBJ2-5; a confident D gene designation cannot be given. Sequencing was performed on CD4+ T cells from blood, taken before liver transplant. This sequence was found in a human donor who received a liver transplant. The CDR3 amino acid sequence is: CASSASSSWETQYF. The DNA reads TGTGCCAGCAGCGCATCCAGCTCTTGGGAGACCCAGTACTTC.